This T cell receptor (beta chain) was captured by sequencing in a study of STAT5B mutations in CD4+ large granular lymphocyte leukemia. Study findings and constraints: 8/27 top patient clones versus 2/35 control clones were TRBV06-family. Patient CD4-sorted repertoires looked more clonal than healthy CD4+ repertoires, even without putative leukemic clones.

Germline CDR1 is SGHVS and CDR2 is FQNEAQ. This CDR3 comprises 12 residues. J lost 4 bases, V lost 8 bases, and 3 bases had no gene match. The table lists this clone with a count of one. Its antigen is unidentified. Sequencing was at survey level. The authors' processing: The detection floor for productive clonotype frequency was 2.59 x 10-5. Data came from immunoSEQ multiplex PCR; TCRdb stores just in-frame clones and leaves some out. That table furnishes V, J and clone size, whereas the DNA furnished D and trimming. This sample has nearly 30,000 clones, with under 85% found just once. The sequence came from a human donor in good health. The rearrangement uses TRBV7-8 and TRBJ2-3, with 7 bases identical to TRBD2. Sequencing was performed on CD4+ T cells from blood buffy coats. The DNA for the CDR3 is TGTGCCAGCTCCAGCGGGGCAGATACGCAGTATTTT. This sequence encodes CASSSGADTQYF.